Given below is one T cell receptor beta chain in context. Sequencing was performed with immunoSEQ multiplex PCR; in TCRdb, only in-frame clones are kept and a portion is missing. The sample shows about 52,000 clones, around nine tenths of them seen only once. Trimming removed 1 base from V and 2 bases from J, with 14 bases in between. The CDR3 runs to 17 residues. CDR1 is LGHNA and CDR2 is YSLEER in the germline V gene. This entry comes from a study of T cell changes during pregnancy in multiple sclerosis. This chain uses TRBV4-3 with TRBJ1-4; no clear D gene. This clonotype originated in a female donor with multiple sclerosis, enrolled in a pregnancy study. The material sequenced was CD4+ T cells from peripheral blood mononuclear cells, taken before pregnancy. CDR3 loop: CASSQVWRAGTNEKLFF. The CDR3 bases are TGCGCCAGCAGCCAAGTATGGAGGGCTGGGACTAATGAAAAACTGTTTTTT.